This TCR beta chain was obtained from a study of blood T cell repertoires in COVID-19. Turning to the study itself: PBMCs, B-cell-depleted T cells, or T cells provided the cDNA or gDNA that made up the material.

Clones were sequenced by immunoSEQ multiplex PCR, and TCRdb holds only the in-frame ones, with some missing. The sample carries 180,000 or so clones, 70% to 90% recorded once. CDR1 is MNHEY, CDR2 SVGAGI, per germline. Trimming cost V 6 bases and J 7 bases; bases outside gene matches: 7. This CDR3 is built from 14 residues. The sequenced material came from peripheral blood. The clonotype comes from a man between 60 and 75 years old with acute or convalescent COVID-19. V usage is TRBV6-5 and J usage is TRBJ2-1, with TRBD1 matching 9 bases. The CDR3 sequence: CASRPGTGKNEQFF. The CDR3 region has the DNA TGTGCCAGCAGGCCCGGGACAGGGAAAAATGAGCAGTTCTTC.